The 28 T cell receptor beta chains listed next were all sequenced from one sample in a study of CD8+CD57+ T cells in acquired aplastic anemia. The TCR beta profiling, which covered VDJ combination and CDR3 sequence, was carried out using genomic DNA as the template. TCRdb analysed the reads with MiXCR anew, one entry per CDR3 protein. The repertoire has around 140,000 distinct CDR3 sequences, less than 45% of them found once; the top ten carry over 6.5%. The sample comprised sorted CD4+, CD8+, or CD8+CD57+ T cells (not recorded which) from PBMCs. The origin of the receptors is a human donor in good health, serving as a control.

This chain uses TRBV15 with TRBJ2-1; 11 bases map to TRBD2. Germline V gene lookup returns CDR1 LNHNV and CDR2 YYDKDF (reference sequence). The CDR3 runs to 16 residues. With V trimmed by 11 bases and J by 1 base, 10 bases remained unmatched. The CDR3 protein is CAEELAGEWSYNEQFF. The CDR3 DNA is TGTGCCGAAGAACTAGCGGGAGAGTGGTCCTACAATGAGCAGTTCTTC.

This clonotype was seen ten or more times. V is TRBV20-1 and J is TRBJ1-1, with TRBD1 matching over 7 bases. J was trimmed by 2 bases and V by 0 bases; bases with no gene match: 3. Germline lookup yields CDR1 DFQATT and CDR2 SNEGSKA (reference sequence). The CDR3 spans 14 residues. CDR3 bases: TGCAGTGCTAGAGAAGGGGGCCCTAACACTGAAGCTTTCTTT. Its protein product is CSAREGGPNTEAFF.

This clonotype was detected ten times or more. The rearrangement joins TRBV7-2 to TRBJ1-2; a possible D gene is TRBD1 (5 bases). Germline CDR1 and CDR2: SGHTA and FQGNSA. Between the trimmed V and J ends, which lost 5 bases and 0 bases, there was a span of 13 bases. The CDR3 extends over 15 amino acids. The DNA of the CDR3 is TGTGCCAGCAGCCTACAGGAGTTAGCTAACTATGGCTACACCTTC. Translating gives CASSLQELANYGYTF. Supplemented by reference TRBV7-2 and TRBJ1-2, the full variable domain reads GAGVSQSPSNKVTEKGKDVELRCDPISGHTALYWYRQSLGQGLEFLIYFQGNSAPDKSGLPSDRFSAERTGGSVSTLTIQRTQQEDSAVYLCASSLQELANYGYTFGSGTRLTVV.

This chain links TRBV9 with TRBJ1-6; the D gene is possibly TRBD1 (6 bases). This CDR3 is built from 15 residues. Germline V gene data show CDR1 as SGDLS and CDR2 as YYNGEE. V was pared by 3 bases and J by 0 bases, with 7 bases between. CDR3 amino acids: CASSADSSYNSPLHF. The CDR3 nucleotides are TGTGCCAGCAGCGCGGACAGCTCCTATAATTCACCCCTCCACTTT.

As to this clonotype: The CDR3 end shows no conserved phenylalanine or tryptophan, and so a read error is likely. The chain carries TRBV30 and TRBJ1-2, with no clear D. Germline CDR1 is GTSNPN and CDR2 is SVGIG (reference sequence). The CDR3 spans 14 residues. For the CDR3, the DNA is TGTGCCTGGAGTGTAGCCGGGTCTCACTATGGTTACACCCTC. It is translated as CAWSVAGSHYGYTL.

Worth noting for this clonotype: A much larger clone lies a single base off, so this may be a read error. The chain combines TRBV5-1 with TRBJ1-5; no definite D call. V dropped 4 bases and J dropped 6 bases, with 20 bases sitting between them. Germline-derived CDR1 and CDR2 are SGHRS and YFSETQ. The CDR3 runs to 16 residues. The DNA for the CDR3 is TGCGCCAGCAGCCCCGAACCCAGCGCTACGAGTCAGCCCCAGCATTTT. This gives the protein CASSPEPSATSQPQHF.

This sequence joins TRBV9 and TRBJ1-2; 9 bases map to TRBD1. The germline V gene encodes CDR1 SGDLS and CDR2 YYNGEE. V dropped 3 bases and J dropped 6; count of bases not matched to a gene: 9. The CDR3 sequence is 15 residues long. The CDR3 DNA is TGTGCCAGCAGCGCGCGGACAGGGGAGAACCATGGCTACACCTTC. As protein: CASSARTGENHGYTF.

The chain couples TRBV20-1 to TRBJ2-1, with 7 bases lining up with TRBD1. In germline, CDR1 is DFQATT, CDR2 SNEGSKA (reference sequence). Unmatched junction bases numbered 4, after V lost 4 bases and J lost 7 bases. The CDR3 length is 12 residues. Written as DNA, the CDR3 is TGCAGTGCTACCGACAGGGTGAATGAGCAGTTCTTC. Translated, it gives CSATDRVNEQFF.

In its sample, this clonotype was seen a few times. The rearrangement joins TRBV7-2 to TRBJ2-5; D may correspond to TRBD1 or TRBD2 (5 bases each). V lost 6 bases and J 9 bases, leaving 23 bases between the germline ends. Germline lookup yields CDR1 SGHTA and CDR2 FQGNSA. The CDR3 has 15 amino acids. The CDR3 DNA reads TGTGCCAGCAGGGAGGTACCGGGACGAAGGAAGGCCCAGTACTTC. Encoded protein: CASREVPGRRKAQYF. Drawing the rest from reference TRBV7-2 and TRBJ2-5, the complete variable domain is GAGVSQSPSNKVTEKGKDVELRCDPISGHTALYWYRQSLGQGLEFLIYFQGNSAPDKSGLPSDRFSAERTGGSVSTLTIQRTQQEDSAVYLCASREVPGRRKAQYFGPGTRLLVL.

In DNA form, the CDR3 reads TGTGCCAGCAGCTGGCGACAGACCCAGTACTTC. This sequence encodes CASSWRQTQYF. This chain links TRBV12-3 or TRBV12-4 with TRBJ2-5; D unresolved. The V and J ends lost 6 bases and 6 bases respectively, with 8 bases between them. CDR3 length: 11 residues.

The genes are TRBV7-9 and TRBJ2-7; D is unclear. Germline-derived CDR1 and CDR2 are SEHNR and FQNEAQ (reference sequence). This CDR3 contains 13 residues. V shed 4 bases and J shed 0 bases, with 7 bases lying between them. The CDR3 loop is CASSSSPSYEQYF. The CDR3 nucleotides are TGTGCCAGCAGCTCAAGCCCCTCCTACGAGCAGTACTTC.

This clonotype was counted ten times or more. The gene calls are TRBV2 and TRBJ2-2; the D call may be TRBD1 or TRBD2 (6 bases each). The germline CDR1 and CDR2 sequences are SNHLY and FYNNEI. The CDR3 is 14 amino acids. Trimming cost V 7 bases and J 6 bases, with 15 bases left between them. CDR3 sequence (DNA): TGTGCCAGCATGCCCGGGGGCGCATCCGGGGAGCTGTTTTTT. Protein product: CASMPGGASGELFF.

This clonotype was seen at least ten times. This chain joins TRBV19 and TRBJ1-1, with 9 bases lining up with TRBD1. Trimming took 7 bases from V and 2 from J; bases not matched to a gene: 14. The CDR3 is made up of 17 amino acids. Germline loops: CDR1 LNHDA, CDR2 SQIVND (reference sequence). The DNA for the CDR3 is TGTGCCAGTAACCGACAGGGGGGAGATGCTGCAAACACTGAAGCTTTCTTT. It encodes CASNRQGGDAANTEAFF.

A few counts support this clonotype. The chain has TRBV6-1 and TRBJ2-1; 13 nucleotides agree with TRBD2. Germline V gives CDR1 MNHNS, CDR2 SASEGT. J gave up 6 bases and V 4 bases, and 6 bases lay outside the gene matches. CDR3 length equals 16 residues. CDR3 DNA sequence: TGTGCCAGCAGTGCGACTAGCGGGGGGCCTTTCAATGAGCAGTTCTTC. It is translated as CASSATSGGPFNEQFF.

This clonotype was recorded many times. V is TRBV6-1 and J is TRBJ1-1; the D gene is possibly TRBD1 (5 bases). The CDR3 consists of 11 residues. Germline V CDR1 and CDR2: MNHNS, SASEGT. The V and J ends lost 5 bases and 5 bases respectively, with 6 bases between them. The CDR3 protein is CASSRTTEAFF. For the CDR3, the DNA is TGTGCCAGCAGTAGGACAACTGAAGCTTTCTTT.

This clonotype was recorded a few times. V usage is TRBV2 and J usage is TRBJ2-7; weak D call: TRBD2 (6 bases). The CDR3 runs 15 residues. The V end lost 4 bases, the J end lost 3 bases, and 16 bases lay between the germline ends. Germline V gene sequence: CDR1 SNHLY, CDR2 FYNNEI. The CDR3 DNA reads TGTGCCAGCAGTGGGGCTTTGGGACTCCTCTACGAGCAGTACTTC. Its translation is CASSGALGLLYEQYF.

This clonotype has a count of ten or more. Possible read error: a much larger clone is one base away. This sequence joins TRBV10-1 and TRBJ1-1; no clear D. CDR1 and CDR2 (germline): WNHNN, SYGVQD (reference sequence). This CDR3 has 12 residues. The germline V and J ends were trimmed by 6 bases and 4 bases, with 9 bases remaining between them. CDR3 sequence: CASRNRPTEAFF. CDR3 nucleotides: TGCGCCAGCAGAAACAGACCCACTGAAGCTTTCTTT.

The rearrangement links TRBV4-2 to TRBJ1-1, with 9 positions matching TRBD1. Germline assignment: CDR1 LGHNA and CDR2 YNFKEQ. Trimming removed 8 bases from V and 4 bases from J; junction bases left unmatched: 17. The CDR3 is 17 residues long. The CDR3 region has the DNA TGTGCCAGCTACACTGGGGACAGGGTCGGTAGTAGCACTGAAGCTTTCTTT. It translates to CASYTGDRVGSSTEAFF.

This clonotype was seen at least ten times. The chain combines TRBV7-9 with TRBJ1-1; 8 bases fit TRBD1. With 1 base clipped from V and 4 bases from J, the junction kept 14 bases outside the gene matches. This CDR3 has 18 amino acids. The germline gives CDR1 SEHNR, CDR2 FQNEAQ (reference sequence). The CDR3 here is CASSLGDRSGNLATEAFF. The CDR3 coding sequence is TGTGCCAGCAGCTTAGGGGACAGGAGCGGGAACCTGGCCACTGAAGCTTTCTTT.

The table lists this clonotype with many counts. The chain combines TRBV4-1 with TRBJ1-5; 7 bases fit TRBD1. Germline V gives CDR1 MGHRA, CDR2 YSYEKL. V lost 4 bases to trimming and J lost 0 bases; unmatched junction nucleotides: 3. This CDR3 is 15 amino acids long. The CDR3 sequence is CASSPWTGSNQPQHF. The CDR3 DNA is TGCGCCAGCAGCCCTTGGACAGGTAGCAATCAGCCCCAGCATTTT.

In DNA form, the CDR3 reads TGCAGTGCTAGTCGTCTAGCGGGGAACACAGATACGCAGTATTTT. Its protein is CSASRLAGNTDTQYF. The chain combines TRBV20-1 with TRBJ2-3, with TRBD2 identical over 9 bases. Germline CDR1 is DFQATT and CDR2 is SNEGSKA (reference sequence). V shed 3 bases, J shed 2 bases, and the junction held 6 bases outside the gene matches. This CDR3 contains 15 residues.

A remark on this clonotype: Given the absence of the conserved phenylalanine or tryptophan at the CDR3 end, a read error is likely. This chain connects TRBV12-3 or TRBV12-4 to TRBJ1-5; D gene ambiguous. The V end was cut by 4 bases, the J end by 7 bases, with 14 bases between. The CDR3 has 14 amino acids. The CDR3 protein is CASSSGPRGQPQHS. CDR3 DNA: TGTGCCAGCAGTTCAGGACCAAGAGGACAGCCCCAGCATTCT.

This clonotype came up many times. The chain carries TRBV10-2 and TRBJ2-3, with a tentative D call TRBD2 (6 bases). CDR3 length: 13 amino acids. Germline values: CDR1 WSHSY, CDR2 SAAADI. V was shortened by 10 bases and J by 12 bases, with 23 bases between the two germline ends. For the CDR3, the DNA is TGCGCCACCGTGGAAAAACCCCTCGGGAGTCAGTATTTT. Protein sequence: CATVEKPLGSQYF.

The sample holds many counts of this clonotype. The chain recombines TRBV5-1 with TRBJ2-2; D is uncertain. This CDR3 region has 13 residues. V lost 7 bases, J lost 4 bases, and 11 bases lay in between. The V gene's germline CDR1 is SGHRS and CDR2 YFSETQ. The CDR3 coding sequence is TGCGCCAGCGCCTTAGATCCCACCGGGGAGCTGTTTTTT. Its translation is CASALDPTGELFF.

The DNA for the CDR3 is TGTGCCAGCAGCACTCGGGGTGGCAGCAGCGAGACAGGTGAAGCTTTCTTT. Translated: CASSTRGGSSETGEAFF. The chain links TRBV6-5 to TRBJ1-1, with D tentatively TRBD1 (6 bases). CDR1 is MNHEY and CDR2 is SVGAGI in the germline V gene. This CDR3 comprises 17 residues. The V gene lost 6 bases and the J gene lost 7 bases, with 27 bases spanning the gap.

This clonotype was detected ten times or more. The chain couples TRBV3-1 to TRBJ1-5, with 10 positions matching TRBD1. This CDR3 is 12 amino acids long. CDR1 and CDR2 from the germline V gene are LGHDT and YNNKEL (reference sequence). With V trimmed by 3 bases and J by 10 bases, 0 bases remained unmatched. As DNA, the CDR3 is TGTGCCAGCAGCCAGACAGGGGGCCCCCAGCATTTT. This gives the protein CASSQTGGPQHF.

About this clonotype: This may stem from a read error, because a much larger clone lies one nucleotide away. CDR3: CASTKGEPSTDTQYF. The CDR3 DNA reads as TGCGCCAGCACCAAGGGGGAACCTAGCACAGATACGCAGTATTTT. The V gene is TRBV5-1, the J gene TRBJ2-3; tentative D call: TRBD1 (6 bases). This CDR3 has 15 residues. Trimming shortened V by 6 bases and J by 0 bases, and 14 bases separated the two germline ends. CDR1 and CDR2 from the germline V gene are SGHRS and YFSETQ.

This clonotype came up a few times. This may arise from a read error, as a much more abundant clone is one base away. The chain joins TRBV20-1 to TRBJ2-1; 7 positions agree with TRBD1. Per germline, CDR1 DFQATT and CDR2 SNEGSKA (reference sequence). V was clipped by 7 bases and J by 7 bases; unmatched bases: 10. This CDR3 has 13 amino acids. This CDR3 reads CSVGTDRINEQFF. The CDR3 region has the DNA TGCAGTGTAGGAACGGACAGGATTAATGAGCAGTTCTTC.